Shown below are 19 T cell receptor beta chains from a single sample sequenced in a study of cytomegalovirus exposure and HLA in healthy donors. 60 Vbeta and 13 Jbeta primers were used in PCR. TCRdb keeps only in-frame clones here, not all; method: immunoSEQ multiplex PCR. The sample includes 140,000 to 150,000 clones, around 70% of them seen just once. The sample consisted of PBMCs. The receptors originated from a man aged 35-49 years in good health and CMV-seronegative.

V gene TRBV6-6 combines with J gene TRBJ1-2, with 10 bases fitting TRBD1. The CDR3 is 15 amino acids. J was trimmed by 2 bases and V by 6 bases; bases with no gene match: 6. The germline V gene has CDR1 MNHNY and CDR2 SVGAGI (reference sequence). The chain's CDR3 is CASSQGQGGNYGYTF. For the CDR3, the DNA is TGTGCCAGCAGCCAAGGACAGGGGGGCAACTATGGCTACACCTTC.

This chain joins TRBV6-6 and TRBJ1-3; D is ambiguous. Germline V gene data show CDR1 as MNHNY and CDR2 as SVGAGI (reference sequence). This CDR3 is built from 12 residues. V was shortened by 8 bases and J by 4 bases, with 9 bases between the two germline ends. The CDR3 spells CASHNSGNTIYF. CDR3 sequence (DNA): TGTGCCAGCCACAATTCCGGAAACACCATATATTTT.

The V and J genes are TRBV7-8 and TRBJ1-2; D is undetermined. The CDR3 runs to 13 residues. Germline V gene lookup returns CDR1 SGHVS and CDR2 FQNEAQ. The ends were cut back, 4 bases at V and 7 bases at J, with 13 bases in the middle. CDR3 bases: TGTGCCAGCAGCTCAACGGGATTTGGTGGCTACACCTTC. Residues: CASSSTGFGGYTF.

The gene calls are TRBV19 and TRBJ1-2; D ambiguous. V lost 2 bases and J 8 bases, leaving 24 bases between the germline ends. The CDR3 is 17 amino acids. Germline CDR1 LNHDA, CDR2 SQIVND (reference sequence). The DNA for the CDR3 is TGTGCCAGTAGTATACGATCGGATAGGGAGGCCGTTTTGGGCTACACCTTC. This sequence encodes CASSIRSDREAVLGYTF. The full variable domain, its missing parts supplied by reference TRBV19 and TRBJ1-2, is DGGITQSPKYLFRKEGQNVTLSCEQNLNHDAMYWYRQDPGQGLRLIYYSQIVNDFQKGDIAEGYSVSREKKESFPLTVTSAQKNPTAFYLCASSIRSDREAVLGYTFGSGTRLTVV.

The chain combines TRBV27 with TRBJ2-1; a weak D match, TRBD1 (5 bases). With 6 bases removed from V and 3 bases from J, the gap between germline ends came to 9 bases. In germline, CDR1 is MNHEY, CDR2 SMNVEV (reference sequence). This CDR3 spans 13 amino acids. The CDR3 region is CASSDRVYNEQFF. CDR3 sequence (DNA): TGTGCCAGCAGCGACAGAGTCTACAATGAGCAGTTCTTC.

The chain links TRBV30 to TRBJ1-5, with a weak D call TRBD1 (6 bases). The germline V gene encodes CDR1 GTSNPN and CDR2 SVGIG (reference sequence). V gave up 1 base and J gave up 0 bases, with 7 bases separating them. The CDR3 has 14 residues. The CDR3 bases are TGTGCCTGGAGTGCAGGGGCTAGCAATCAGCCCCAGCATTTT. It specifies CAWSAGASNQPQHF.

This chain connects TRBV2 to TRBJ1-4, with 7 bases fitting TRBD1. V dropped 4 bases and J dropped 5; count of bases not matched to a gene: 7. CDR1 and CDR2 (germline): SNHLY, FYNNEI. CDR3 length: 15 residues. The DNA of the CDR3 is TGTGCCAGCAGTGCAGATCAGGGACAGAATGAAAAACTGTTTTTT. Amino acids: CASSADQGQNEKLFF.

In its sample, this clone was seen once. The chain combines TRBV9 with TRBJ2-5; D is possibly TRBD2 (7 bases). From germline, CDR1 is SGDLS and CDR2 YYNGEE. CDR3 length: 14 residues. V lost 3 bases and J 3 bases, leaving 12 bases between the germline ends. The CDR3 nucleotides read TGTGCCAGCAGCGCAGAGGGGGGGGAAGAGACCCAGTACTTC. Translating it yields CASSAEGGEETQYF.

The V and J genes are TRBV4-2 and TRBJ1-3; D might be TRBD1 (6 bases). V was shortened by 7 bases and J by 3 bases, with 19 bases between the two germline ends. CDR1 and CDR2 from the germline V gene are LGHNA and YNFKEQ. The CDR3 runs to 16 residues. In DNA, the CDR3 is TGTGCCAGCAAAACCCTACGGGGGGCAGGTGGAAACACCATATATTTT. This translates into CASKTLRGAGGNTIYF.

This chain joins TRBV2 and TRBJ2-1; 7 bases map to TRBD2. V shed 7 bases, J shed 0 bases, and the junction held 6 bases outside the gene matches. Germline V gives CDR1 SNHLY, CDR2 FYNNEI. The CDR3 is made up of 15 amino acids. The CDR3 region is CASKQTSLSYNEQFF. CDR3 in DNA: TGTGCCAGCAAGCAGACTAGCCTCTCCTACAATGAGCAGTTCTTC.

The V gene is TRBV6-6, the J gene TRBJ1-5, with 8 bases lining up with TRBD1. Germline CDR1 reads MNHNY; CDR2 reads SVGAGI (reference sequence). The CDR3 loop spans 15 amino acids. Germline trimming cut 6 bases from V and 0 bases from J; bases unmatched to any gene: 4. Here the CDR3 DNA reads TGTGCCAGCAGCGGACAGGGACGTAGCAATCAGCCCCAGCATTTT. Translating gives CASSGQGRSNQPQHF.

This clone was detected only a few times. The J gene is TRBJ1-1, the V gene TRBV5-1; D gene uncertain. The CDR3 is 15 residues long. Trimming pared 0 bases from V and 0 bases from J, leaving 9 bases between. In germline, CDR1 is SGHRS, CDR2 YFSETQ. The CDR3: CASSLGTYMNTEAFF. DNA for the CDR3: TGCGCCAGCAGCTTGGGGACTTACATGAACACTGAAGCTTTCTTT.

The rearrangement joins TRBV5-1 to TRBJ2-1; 8 positions match TRBD2. CDR3 length: 16 amino acids. The trim removed 0 bases at V and 8 bases at J, leaving 10 bases unmatched. Germline loops: CDR1 SGHRS, CDR2 YFSETQ. The CDR3 sequence: CASSLAGTSTIDEQFF. CDR3 DNA: TGCGCCAGCAGCTTGGCCGGGACTAGTACCATCGATGAGCAGTTCTTC.

The chain employs TRBV19 and TRBJ1-5, with D unresolved. V lost 7 bases, J lost 5 bases, and 12 bases lay in between. The CDR3 is made up of 13 amino acids. Germline V gives CDR1 LNHDA, CDR2 SQIVND (reference sequence). Here the CDR3 reads CASMPGIHQPQHF. Here the CDR3 DNA reads TGTGCCAGTATGCCAGGAATCCATCAGCCCCAGCATTTT.

The CDR3 region has the DNA TGTGCCAGCAGCTGGGGGACAGGGGGGGACTATGGCTACACCTTC. Translation gives CASSWGTGGDYGYTF. The chain combines TRBV28 with TRBJ1-2; 11 bases line up with TRBD1. The CDR3 runs 15 residues. Germline V lookup: CDR1 MDHEN, CDR2 SYDVKM. The junction had 6 bases not matched to a gene; V was cut back by 6 bases and J by 3 bases.

In its sample, this clone was seen a few times. The gene calls are TRBV5-5 and TRBJ1-5; D unresolved. CDR1 is SGHKS and CDR2 is YYEKEE in the germline V gene (reference sequence). V was shortened by 4 bases and J by 7 bases, with 9 bases between the two germline ends. The length of the CDR3 is 12 residues. CDR3 amino acids: CASSQRGQPQHF. As DNA, the CDR3 is TGTGCCAGCAGCCAGCGCGGGCAGCCCCAGCATTTT.

DNA for the CDR3: TGTGCCATCAGTCTAGACGCTGGGAACACTGAAGCTTTCTTT. Amino acids: CAISLDAGNTEAFF. The rearrangement joins TRBV10-3 to TRBJ1-1; D remains ambiguous. Trimming removed 5 bases from V and 1 base from J, with 11 bases in between. CDR1 and CDR2 from the germline V gene are ENHRY and SYGVKD. The CDR3 contains 14 residues.

This chain uses TRBV15 with TRBJ2-3; 9 bases match TRBD2. The germline V gene has CDR1 LNHNV and CDR2 YYDKDF (reference sequence). Germline trimming cut 5 bases from V and 9 bases from J; bases unmatched to any gene: 3. The CDR3 length is 12 residues. The CDR3 region has the DNA TGTGCCACCAGCGCGGGGGGGACAACGCAGTATTTT. Protein sequence: CATSAGGTTQYF.

In DNA, the CDR3 is TGCGCCAGCAGTCAAGCGGGGGGCTACGAGCAGTACTTC. The encoded protein is CASSQAGGYEQYF. The chain couples TRBV5-1 to TRBJ2-7; 9 bases line up with TRBD2. Germline V CDR1 and CDR2: SGHRS, YFSETQ. This CDR3 is built from 13 residues. V trimming: 5 bases; J trimming: 3 bases; junction bases outside the gene matches: 3.